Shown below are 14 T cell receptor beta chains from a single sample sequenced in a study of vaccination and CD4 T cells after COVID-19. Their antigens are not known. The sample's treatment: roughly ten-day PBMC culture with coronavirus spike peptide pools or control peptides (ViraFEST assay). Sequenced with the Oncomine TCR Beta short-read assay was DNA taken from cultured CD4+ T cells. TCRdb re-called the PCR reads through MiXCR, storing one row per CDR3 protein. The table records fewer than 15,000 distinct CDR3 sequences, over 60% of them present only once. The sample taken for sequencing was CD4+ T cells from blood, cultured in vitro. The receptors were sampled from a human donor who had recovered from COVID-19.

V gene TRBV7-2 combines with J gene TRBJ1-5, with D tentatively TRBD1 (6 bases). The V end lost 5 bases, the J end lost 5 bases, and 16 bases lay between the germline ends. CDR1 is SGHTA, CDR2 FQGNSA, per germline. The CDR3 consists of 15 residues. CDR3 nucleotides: TGTGCCAGCAGCGCAGGGGTCCGAGGGGATCAGCCCCAGCATTTT. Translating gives CASSAGVRGDQPQHF. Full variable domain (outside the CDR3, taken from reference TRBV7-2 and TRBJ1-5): GAGVSQSPSNKVTEKGKDVELRCDPISGHTALYWYRQSLGQGLEFLIYFQGNSAPDKSGLPSDRFSAERTGGSVSTLTIQRTQQEDSAVYLCASSAGVRGDQPQHFGDGTRLSIL.

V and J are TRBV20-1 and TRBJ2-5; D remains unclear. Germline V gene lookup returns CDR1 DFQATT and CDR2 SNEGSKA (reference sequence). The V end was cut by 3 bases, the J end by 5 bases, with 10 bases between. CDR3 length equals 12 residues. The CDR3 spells CSARGLLETQYF. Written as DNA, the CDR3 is TGCAGTGCTAGGGGCCTCCTCGAGACCCAGTACTTC.

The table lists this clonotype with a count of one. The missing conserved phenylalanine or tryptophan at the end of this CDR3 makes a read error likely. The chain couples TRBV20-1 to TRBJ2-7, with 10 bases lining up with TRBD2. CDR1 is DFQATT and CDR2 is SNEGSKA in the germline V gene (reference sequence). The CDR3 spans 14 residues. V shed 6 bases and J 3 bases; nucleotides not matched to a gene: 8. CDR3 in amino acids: CSAPLLAGSYEQYL. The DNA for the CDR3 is TGCAGTGCCCCACTACTAGCGGGGAGCTACGAGCAGTACCTC.

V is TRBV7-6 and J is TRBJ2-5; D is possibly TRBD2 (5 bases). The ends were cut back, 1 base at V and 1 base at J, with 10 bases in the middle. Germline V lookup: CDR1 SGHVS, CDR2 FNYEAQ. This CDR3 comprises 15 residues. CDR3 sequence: CASSLGRLPQETQYF. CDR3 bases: TGTGCCAGCAGCTTAGGGCGACTACCCCAAGAGACCCAGTACTTC.

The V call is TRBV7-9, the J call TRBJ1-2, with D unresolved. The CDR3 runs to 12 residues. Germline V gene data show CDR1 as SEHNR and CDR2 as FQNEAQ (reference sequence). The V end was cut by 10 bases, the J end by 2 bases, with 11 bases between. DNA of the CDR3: TGTGCCATTCAGCCGCAGAACTATGGCTACACCTTC. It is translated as CAIQPQNYGYTF.

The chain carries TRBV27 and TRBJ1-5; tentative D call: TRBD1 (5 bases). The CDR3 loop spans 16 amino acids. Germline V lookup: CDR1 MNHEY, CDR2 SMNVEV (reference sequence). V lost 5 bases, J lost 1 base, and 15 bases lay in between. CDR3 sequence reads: CASSRTTALSNQPQHF. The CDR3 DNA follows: TGTGCCAGCAGTCGAACGACAGCCCTGAGCAATCAGCCCCAGCATTTT.

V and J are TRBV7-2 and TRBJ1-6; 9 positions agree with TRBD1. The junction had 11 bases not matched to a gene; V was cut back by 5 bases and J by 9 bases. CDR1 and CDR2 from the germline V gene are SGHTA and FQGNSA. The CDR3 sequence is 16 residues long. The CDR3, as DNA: TGTGCCAGCAGCCTGCCCCGGACAGGGGTGGGTTCACCCCTCCACTTT. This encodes CASSLPRTGVGSPLHF.

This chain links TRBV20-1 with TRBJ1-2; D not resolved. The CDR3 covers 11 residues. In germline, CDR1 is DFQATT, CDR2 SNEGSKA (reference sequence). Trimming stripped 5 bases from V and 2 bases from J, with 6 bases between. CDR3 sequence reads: CSAVHNYGYTF. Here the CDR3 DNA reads TGCAGTGCTGTACACAACTATGGCTACACCTTC.

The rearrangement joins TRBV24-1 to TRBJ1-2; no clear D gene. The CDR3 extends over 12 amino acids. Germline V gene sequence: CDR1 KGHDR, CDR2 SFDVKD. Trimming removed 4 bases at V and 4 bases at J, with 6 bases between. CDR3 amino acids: CATSDQTYGYTF. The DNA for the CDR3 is TGTGCCACCAGTGACCAGACCTATGGCTACACCTTC.

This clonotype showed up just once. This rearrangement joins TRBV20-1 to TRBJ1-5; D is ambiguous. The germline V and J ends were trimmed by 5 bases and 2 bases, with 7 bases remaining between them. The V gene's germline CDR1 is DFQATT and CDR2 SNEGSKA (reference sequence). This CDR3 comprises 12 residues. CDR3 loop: CSAHQGNQPQHF. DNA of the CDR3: TGCAGTGCTCACCAAGGCAATCAGCCCCAGCATTTT.

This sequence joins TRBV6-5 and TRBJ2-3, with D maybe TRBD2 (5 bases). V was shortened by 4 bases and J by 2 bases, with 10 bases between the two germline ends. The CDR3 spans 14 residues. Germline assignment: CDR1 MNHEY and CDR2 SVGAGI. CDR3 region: CASSLSGNTDTQYF. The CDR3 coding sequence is TGTGCCAGCAGTTTATCCGGGAACACAGATACGCAGTATTTT.

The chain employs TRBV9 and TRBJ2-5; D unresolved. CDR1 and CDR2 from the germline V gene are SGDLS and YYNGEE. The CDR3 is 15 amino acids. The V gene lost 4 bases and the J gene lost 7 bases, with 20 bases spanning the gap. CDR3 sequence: CASSLRTDALGTQYF. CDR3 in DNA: TGTGCCAGCAGCCTACGGACGGACGCCTTGGGGACCCAGTACTTC.

The CDR3 spells CASSRRAGTDFNTEAFF. DNA for the CDR3: TGTGCCAGCAGCCGAAGAGCCGGGACGGATTTTAACACTGAAGCTTTCTTT. The chain is built from TRBV7-6 and TRBJ1-1, with a tentative D call TRBD1 (5 bases). The CDR3 contains 17 residues. CDR1 is SGHVS, CDR2 FNYEAQ, per germline. Trimming stripped 5 bases from V and 2 bases from J, with 21 bases between.

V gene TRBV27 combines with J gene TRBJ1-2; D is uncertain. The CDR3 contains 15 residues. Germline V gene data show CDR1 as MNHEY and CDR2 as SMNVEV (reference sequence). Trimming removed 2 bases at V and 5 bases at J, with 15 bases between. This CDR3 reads CASSLKGLFSYGYTF. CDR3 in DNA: TGTGCCAGCAGTTTAAAGGGATTGTTTTCGTATGGCTACACCTTC.